This T cell receptor beta chain was captured in a study of CD8+ T cells in alopecia areata. Study overall: A regimen of oral tofacitinib, 5 to 10 mg twice daily, was given to treated patients. Study results and limitations: Affected lesional scalp, above all in alopecia totalis/universalis, was more clonal than normal scalp.

Once RNA had been extracted, it was reverse transcribed into cDNA to act as the sequencing template. Produced via immunoSEQ multiplex PCR; TCRdb's table is partial and in-frame only. The table includes about 150,000 clones, 45% to 65% detected once. Concerning this clone itself: Its cognate antigen is unknown.

Noted treatment: oral pan-JAK inhibitor, 5-10 mg twice daily. The starting material was CD8+ T cells sorted from blood, obtained at week 4, from a patient treated with tofacitinib. This clonotype originated in a human donor with alopecia areata.

CDR3 region: CASRGWGAYSNQPQHF. CDR3 coding DNA: TGCGCCAGCAGAGGTTGGGGGGCATATAGCAATCAGCCCCAGCATTTT. This rearrangement joins TRBV23-1 to TRBJ1-5, with D possibly matching TRBD1 (6 bases). TRBV23-1 is treated as an ORF (open reading frame) with a function not yet certain. The germline V and J ends were trimmed by 6 bases and 0 bases, with 15 bases remaining between them. The CDR3 length is 16 residues.